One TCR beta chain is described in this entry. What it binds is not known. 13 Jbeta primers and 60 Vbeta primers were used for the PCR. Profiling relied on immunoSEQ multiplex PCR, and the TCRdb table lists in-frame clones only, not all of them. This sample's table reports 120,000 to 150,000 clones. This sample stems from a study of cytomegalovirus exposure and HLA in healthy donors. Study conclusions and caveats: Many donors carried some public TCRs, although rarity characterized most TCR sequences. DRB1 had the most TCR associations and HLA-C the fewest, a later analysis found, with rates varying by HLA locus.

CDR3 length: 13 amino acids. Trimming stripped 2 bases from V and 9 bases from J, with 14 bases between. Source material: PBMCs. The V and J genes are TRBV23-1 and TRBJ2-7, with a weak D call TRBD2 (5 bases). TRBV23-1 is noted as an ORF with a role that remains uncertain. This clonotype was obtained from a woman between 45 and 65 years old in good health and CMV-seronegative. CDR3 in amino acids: CASSQRRPLGQYF. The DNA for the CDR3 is TGCGCCAGCAGTCAAAGGAGGCCCCTTGGGCAGTACTTC.